Shown below are 21 T cell receptor beta chains from a single sample sequenced in a study of radiotherapy plus CTLA-4 blockade in lung cancer. The assay was immunoSEQ multiplex PCR, and TCRdb's table has in-frame clones only and misses some. This sample has about 62,000 clones, with 65% to 85% found just once. This specimen consisted of peripheral blood, obtained from a patient treated with radiotherapy plus ipilimumab. Receptors originate from a human donor with non-small cell lung cancer who had a complete response to radiotherapy plus ipilimumab.

This clone was seen just once. V gene TRBV28 combines with J gene TRBJ2-5, with unresolved D. The tail of the sequence fits TRBJ2-7 better, so the J call may be wrong. In germline, CDR1 is MDHEN, CDR2 SYDVKM. The CDR3 is 11 amino acids. The CDR3 DNA follows: TGTGCCAGCAGAACCTACTACGAGCAGTACTTC. Translated: CASRTYYEQYF.

The gene calls are TRBV7-9 and TRBJ2-7, with D possibly being TRBD2 (6 bases). The CDR3 spans 13 residues. Germline V gene lookup returns CDR1 SEHNR and CDR2 FQNEAQ (reference sequence). V was cut by 5 bases and J by 2 bases, with 10 bases left in between. The CDR3, as DNA: TGTGCCAGCAGCGAGGGGACTCCCTACGAGCAGTACTTC. Residues: CASSEGTPYEQYF.

The chain carries TRBV4-2 and TRBJ1-5; 7 bases line up with TRBD1. V trimming: 5 bases; J trimming: 0 bases; junction bases outside the gene matches: 7. The CDR3 is 16 amino acids. Germline CDR1 and CDR2: LGHNA and YNFKEQ. The CDR3 sequence is CASSNMGQYSNQPQHF. CDR3 in DNA: TGTGCCAGCAGCAACATGGGACAGTATAGCAATCAGCCCCAGCATTTT.

The chain uses TRBV19 and TRBJ2-3, with 10 bases matching TRBD2. CDR1 and CDR2 from the germline V gene are LNHDA and SQIVND (reference sequence). J was trimmed by 1 base and V by 3 bases; bases with no gene match: 7. This CDR3 has 17 residues. This CDR3 is CASSILAGGLRTDTQYF. For the CDR3, the DNA is TGTGCCAGTAGTATCTTAGCGGGAGGCCTTCGCACAGATACGCAGTATTTT. Full variable domain (rest looked up from reference TRBV19 and TRBJ2-3): DGGITQSPKYLFRKEGQNVTLSCEQNLNHDAMYWYRQDPGQGLRLIYYSQIVNDFQKGDIAEGYSVSREKKESFPLTVTSAQKNPTAFYLCASSILAGGLRTDTQYFGPGTRLTVL.

V is TRBV5-6 and J is TRBJ2-5, with 9 bases fitting TRBD1. TRBJ2-7 matches the DNA end more closely, so the J call is doubtful. The CDR3 consists of 15 residues. Looked up from germline, CDR1 is SGHDT and CDR2 is YYEEEE. CDR3 region: CASRQSGTGTYEQYF. In DNA form, the CDR3 reads TGTGCCAGCAGACAAAGCGGGACAGGGACCTACGAGCAGTACTTC.

Only a few counts were recorded for this clone. The V and J genes are TRBV29-1 and TRBJ2-7; the D gene is possibly TRBD1 (6 bases). Germline-derived CDR1 and CDR2 are SQVTM and ANQGSEA. The CDR3 runs to 16 residues. The V and J ends lost 6 bases and 2 bases respectively, with 23 bases between them. CDR3 sequence (DNA): TGCAGCGTCGTACCGATGAGGACAGCGTCGACCTACGAGCAGTACTTC. It yields the protein CSVVPMRTASTYEQYF.

J is TRBJ2-5 and V is TRBV6-6; 7 bases are shared with TRBD2. The J call may be incorrect, as the DNA end agrees better with TRBJ2-7. The CDR3 loop spans 12 amino acids. CDR1 and CDR2 from the germline V gene are MNHNY and SVGAGI (reference sequence). The CDR3 DNA is TGTGCCAGCATGGCGGGAGTGGTCGAGCAGTACTTC. Its protein is CASMAGVVEQYF.

The chain carries TRBV5-6 and TRBJ1-2; maybe TRBD1 (5 bases). The CDR3 contains 13 residues. Per the germline V gene, CDR1 is SGHDT and CDR2 is YYEEEE. V lost 1 base to trimming and J lost 6 bases, with 10 bases between them. CDR3 amino acids: CASSLRRANGYTF. The CDR3 nucleotides are TGTGCCAGCAGCTTGCGCAGGGCCAATGGCTACACCTTC.

The rearrangement joins TRBV6-6 to TRBJ2-7, with D perhaps matching TRBD2 (6 bases). With 6 bases removed from V and 4 bases from J, the gap between germline ends came to 10 bases. This CDR3 has 12 residues. The germline V gene has CDR1 MNHNY and CDR2 SVGAGI (reference sequence). CDR3 protein: CASRGAGYEQYF. CDR3 sequence (DNA): TGTGCCAGCAGGGGCGCGGGGTACGAGCAGTACTTC.

This clone has just one count. A junction boundary mismatches the germline segment, possibly from a read error. The sample holds other DNA sequences that translate to the same CDR3. J is TRBJ2-7 and V is TRBV11-2, with no clear D. This CDR3 is built from 13 residues. CDR1 is SGHAT and CDR2 is FQNNGV in the germline V gene. CDR3 region: CASSLGYGYEQYF. DNA of the CDR3: TGCGCCAGCAGCTTAGGGTACGGCTACGAGCAGTACTTC.

The V and J genes are TRBV6-1 and TRBJ1-3; the D gene is possibly TRBD1 (5 bases). The CDR3 consists of 17 residues. V lost 1 base and J 4 bases, leaving 17 bases between the germline ends. In germline, CDR1 is MNHNS, CDR2 SASEGT. This CDR3 is CASSEERGRVRGNTIYF. Written as DNA, the CDR3 is TGTGCCAGCAGTGAAGAGCGGGGCAGAGTGAGAGGAAACACCATATATTTT.

This rearrangement joins TRBV27 to TRBJ2-1; D may be TRBD1 (5 bases). V gave up 7 bases and J gave up 5 bases, with 24 bases separating them. The CDR3 spans 17 residues. Germline V gives CDR1 MNHEY, CDR2 SMNVEV (reference sequence). The CDR3 bases are TGTGCCAGCACGCCGATTGGGGTGGCAGGGCTAAACAATGAGCAGTTCTTC. Encoded protein: CASTPIGVAGLNNEQFF.

The rearrangement links TRBV7-9 to TRBJ1-1, with unresolved D. The CDR3 is 12 residues long. Looked up from germline, CDR1 is SEHNR and CDR2 is FQNEAQ (reference sequence). Trimming took off 3 bases at V and 3 bases at J, with 5 bases between the two ends. The CDR3 DNA follows: TGTGCCAGCAGCTTCCTTTACACTGAAGCTTTCTTT. This gives the protein CASSFLYTEAFF. Together with reference TRBV7-9 and TRBJ1-1, the CDR3 gives the full variable domain: DTGVSQNPRHKITKRGQNVTFRCDPISEHNRLYWYRQTLGQGPEFLTYFQNEAQLEKSRLLSDRFSAERPKGSFSTLEIQRTEQGDSAMYLCASSFLYTEAFFGQGTRLTVV.

In its sample, this clone was seen once. This chain links TRBV5-8 with TRBJ2-7, with 7 bases aligning to TRBD1. CDR3 length equals 15 residues. V lost 4 bases and J lost 2; bases outside the gene matches: 9. CDR1 is SGHTS, CDR2 YDEGEE, per germline. The CDR3 DNA sequence: TGTGCCAGCAGCAGGGGGCCACAACCCACCTACGAGCAGTACTTC. This translates into CASSRGPQPTYEQYF.

The chain carries TRBV5-4 and TRBJ2-2, with TRBD1 identical over 12 bases. Looked up from germline, CDR1 is SGHNT and CDR2 is YYREEE (reference sequence). The CDR3 has 15 residues. V shed 5 bases and J 7 bases; nucleotides not matched to a gene: 6. CDR3 sequence (DNA): TGTGCCAGCAGTAGGGACAGGGGGCTTAACGGGGAGCTGTTTTTT. It codes for CASSRDRGLNGELFF.

This clone was found a few times. This sequence joins TRBV7-9 and TRBJ1-3, with unresolved D. Per germline, CDR1 SEHNR and CDR2 FQNEAQ (reference sequence). The CDR3 is made up of 14 amino acids. Trimming left V 2 bases short and J 4 bases short, with 9 bases between. The CDR3 bases are TGTGCCAGCAGCTTAACGACGGGGGGAAACACCATATATTTT. The encoded protein is CASSLTTGGNTIYF.

Of note for this clone: Because the CDR3 is missing its conserved closing phenylalanine or tryptophan, this is likely a read error. The chain has TRBV30 and TRBJ1-6; D is undetermined. This CDR3 is 13 amino acids long. The V and J ends lost 2 bases and 7 bases respectively, with 9 bases between them. Germline CDR1 GTSNPN, CDR2 SVGIG (reference sequence). The CDR3 DNA reads TGTGCCTGGAGTAAAACTAGAAATTCACCCCTCCACCTT. This sequence encodes CAWSKTRNSPLHL.

The genes are TRBV10-3 and TRBJ1-2; D is perhaps TRBD1 (5 bases). V was pared by 3 bases and J by 0 bases, with 14 bases between. This CDR3 has 16 amino acids. The germline V gene has CDR1 ENHRY and CDR2 SYGVKD. The CDR3 region is CAISEVGGGANYGYTF. The CDR3 nucleotides are TGTGCCATCAGTGAAGTAGGAGGAGGGGCTAACTATGGCTACACCTTC.

V is TRBV18 and J is TRBJ2-3; TRBD1 agrees at 8 bases. There are 16 residues in the CDR3. Germline CDR1 and CDR2: KGHSH and LQKENI. The V gene end was trimmed by 0 bases and the J gene end by 8 bases; junction bases not matched to a gene: 10. CDR3 sequence: CASSPPDRVMGATQYF. The CDR3 region has the DNA TGTGCCAGCTCACCACCGGACAGGGTGATGGGTGCTACGCAGTATTTT.

Concerning this clone itself: At one end, the junction sequence differs from germline, possibly due to a read error. The chain recombines TRBV30 with TRBJ1-1; D call uncertain. The germline V gene encodes CDR1 GTSNPN and CDR2 SVGIG (reference sequence). CDR3 length: 13 amino acids. In DNA, the CDR3 is TGTGCCCGGAGTGTAGCACTGAACACTGAAGCTTTCTTT. Amino acid sequence: CARSVALNTEAFF.

The rearrangement uses TRBV30 and TRBJ1-6; no definite D call. Per germline, CDR1 GTSNPN and CDR2 SVGIG (reference sequence). The CDR3 covers 15 residues. V shed 0 bases and J shed 7 bases, with 13 bases lying between them. The CDR3 sequence: CAWSVLGGLNSPLHF. As DNA, the CDR3 is TGTGCCTGGAGTGTACTCGGAGGGCTAAATTCACCCCTCCACTTT.